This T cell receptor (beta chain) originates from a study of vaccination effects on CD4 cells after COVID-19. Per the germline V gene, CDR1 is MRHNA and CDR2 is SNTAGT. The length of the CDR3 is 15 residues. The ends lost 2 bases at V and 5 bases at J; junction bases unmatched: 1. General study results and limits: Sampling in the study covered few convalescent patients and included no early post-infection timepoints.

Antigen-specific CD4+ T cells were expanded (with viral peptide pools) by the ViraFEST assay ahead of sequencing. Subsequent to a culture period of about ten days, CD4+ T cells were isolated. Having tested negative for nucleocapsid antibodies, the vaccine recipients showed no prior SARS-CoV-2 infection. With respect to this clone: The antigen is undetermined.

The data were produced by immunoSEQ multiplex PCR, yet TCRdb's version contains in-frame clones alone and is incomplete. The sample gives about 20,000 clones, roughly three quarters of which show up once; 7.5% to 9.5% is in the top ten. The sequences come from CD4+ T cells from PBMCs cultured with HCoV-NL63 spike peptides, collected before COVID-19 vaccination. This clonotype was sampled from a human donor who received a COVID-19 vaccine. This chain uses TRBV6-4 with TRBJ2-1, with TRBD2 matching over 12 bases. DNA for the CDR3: TGTGCCAGCAGTGACGGACTAGCGGGGAACAATGAGCAGTTCTTC. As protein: CASSDGLAGNNEQFF.